Listed below are T cell receptor beta chains from one sample, sequenced in a study of blood T cell repertoires in COVID-19. The protocol was immunoSEQ multiplex PCR, while the TCRdb copy is restricted to in-frame clones and leaves out a portion. The table lists approximately 220,000 clones, 75% to 90% of them singletons, with about 3% in the top ten. Sequences were obtained from PBMCs or T cells enriched from blood (not recorded which). The receptors here all came from a woman in her late teens or twenties in a cohort exposed to, infected with or recovered from COVID-19 (not recorded which). Each CDR3 is given with its conserved first and last residue. The listing skips clone size in some rows; elsewhere it reads once, few, many or a size class.

TRBV5-1,NA,TRBJ2-5,CASSPGLAGEETQYF
TRBV29-1,NA,TRBJ1-2,CSVARALSNYGYTF
TRBV11-2,NA,TRBJ2-7,CASSFILGVNYEQYF
TRBV2,NA,TRBJ2-5,CASSNLWTGGETQYF
TRBV3-1/TRBV3-2,NA,TRBJ2-1,CASSLSSGRAWEQFF
TRBV19,NA,TRBJ2-1,CASSTLAGLNNEQFF
TRBV11-3,NA,TRBJ1-4,CASSLPGTGEEKLFF
TRBV10-3,NA,TRBJ2-7,CAISENGIYEQYF
TRBV5-4,NA,TRBJ2-5,CASSLASRETQYF
TRBV10-1,NA,TRBJ2-1,CASSESSYGNEQFF
TRBV4-2,NA,TRBJ2-1,CASSQDTAGGPYNEQFF
TRBV5-4,NA,TRBJ2-1,CASSLDLAGSRNEQFF
TRBV5-4,NA,TRBJ2-1,CASSLDGEWNEQFF
TRBV29-1,once,TRBJ2-1,CSVWASGSYNEQFF
TRBV5-1,once,TRBJ1-1,CASSLEVGSEAFF
TRBV28,NA,TRBJ1-1,CASSSGGLYTEAFF
TRBV2,NA,TRBJ2-1,CARGAGGYNEQFF
TRBV10-3,NA,TRBJ2-2,CAISEARGNTGELFF
TRBV3-1/TRBV3-2,NA,TRBJ2-5,CASSPWLAGGLETQYF
TRBV19,NA,TRBJ2-7,CASAYRDSTYEQYF
TRBV27,NA,TRBJ1-2,CASSFRDRGHGYTF
TRBV6-5,NA,TRBJ1-1,CASRSGTGVSEAFF
TRBV10-3,NA,TRBJ2-7,CAISEGAQRFFEQYF
TRBV4-1,NA,TRBJ2-1,CASSQDQDSSSYNEQFF
TRBV7-9,NA,TRBJ1-1,CASSLASTGLNTEAFF
TRBV6-5,NA,TRBJ1-4,CASRSQGTTNEKLFF
TRBV5-4,NA,TRBJ1-1,CASSSGQNLAFF
TRBV19,NA,TRBJ1-4,CASSIWAGIGEKLFF
TRBV28,NA,TRBJ2-5,CASSLAGEKEETQYF
TRBV7-9,NA,TRBJ1-6,CASSLGSGLHSPLHF
TRBV30,NA,TRBJ1-1,CAWGIGGAFF
TRBV29-1,NA,TRBJ2-5,CSVEGEGWEETQYF
TRBV29-1,NA,TRBJ1-3,CSVLLANTIYF
TRBV6-6,NA,TRBJ2-5,CASSYSAGGQETQYF
TRBV19,NA,TRBJ2-7,CASSTWTSGMTYEQYF
TRBV11-2,NA,TRBJ1-2,CASSSLDGGYTF
TRBV3-1/TRBV3-2,NA,TRBJ2-2,CASSLGGTGELFF
TRBV24-1,NA,TRBJ2-3,CATSDFVTGEADTQYF
TRBV2,NA,TRBJ2-7,CASRGDSYEQYF
TRBV19,NA,TRBJ2-1,CASLNSGRGNEQFF
TRBV7-9,NA,TRBJ1-1,CASSFTGGMNTEAFF
TRBV24-1,NA,TRBJ2-1,CATRGLRGNEQFF
TRBV3-1/TRBV3-2,NA,TRBJ2-5,CASSQESVQETQYF
TRBV7-6,NA,TRBJ2-7,CASSLDNRGGEQYF
TRBV10-2,NA,TRBJ1-5,CASSESLFAQPQHF
TRBV2,NA,TRBJ1-2,CASSEGGLGYGYTF
TRBV27,NA,TRBJ2-1,CASSPSSGDSYNEQFF
TRBV12-5,NA,TRBJ2-2,CASGLVPGELFF
TRBV2,NA,TRBJ1-5,CATGVGPYQPQHF
TRBV29-1,NA,TRBJ1-1,CSVVSNTEAFF
TRBV29-1,NA,TRBJ1-1,CGSTAYRTPADLEAFF